Listed here are 20 T cell receptor beta chains from one sample, sequenced in a study of T cell responses to AZD1222 COVID-19 vaccine (dated by TCRdb to about 2021). In the paper's terms, the time point label means: about 28 days (+/-7) after the second vaccine dose. Libraries were built with the immunoSEQ multiplex PCR assay. As stored in TCRdb, this immuneACCESS dataset retains in-frame rearrangements with V and J assigned. A fraction of the clones does not appear; measured against another copy, unresolved V genes explain less than half of the discrepancy, and the remainder lacks a known reason. Here the sample has 120,000 or so clones; approximately 94% occur a single time. Together, the top ten hold 5% of the sample. Specimen: peripheral blood, collected 28 days after the second AZD1222 dose. The receptors derive from an adult who received the AZD1222 COVID-19 vaccine.

The V gene is TRBV9, the J gene TRBJ2-7, with D uncertain. Trimming left V 3 bases short and J 5 bases short, with 15 bases between. The CDR3 covers 14 residues. The V gene's germline CDR1 is SGDLS and CDR2 YYNGEE. The CDR3 spells CASSAYTGGDEQYF. The CDR3 bases are TGTGCCAGCAGCGCCTACACGGGCGGAGACGAGCAGTACTTC.

This chain joins TRBV7-9 and TRBJ2-7, with D perhaps matching TRBD2 (6 bases). The germline V gene has CDR1 SEHNR and CDR2 FQNEAQ (reference sequence). Trimming stripped 3 bases from V and 9 bases from J, with 18 bases between. This CDR3 is 14 amino acids long. The CDR3 here is CASSLGFGGVGQYF. CDR3 nucleotides: TGTGCCAGCAGCTTGGGTTTTGGCGGGGTCGGGCAGTACTTC.

The chain has TRBV6-1 and TRBJ1-6; no definite D call. Trimming took 5 bases from V and 10 from J, leaving 15 bases between them. Per germline, CDR1 MNHNS and CDR2 SASEGT. The CDR3 consists of 14 residues. The CDR3 protein is CASSRKNIASPLHF. CDR3 nucleotide sequence: TGTGCCAGCAGTCGGAAGAACATTGCCTCACCCCTCCACTTT.

This rearrangement joins TRBV5-4 to TRBJ1-2; D might be TRBD1 (5 bases). This CDR3 is built from 15 residues. Germline CDR1 SGHNT, CDR2 YYREEE (reference sequence). V lost 0 bases and J 1 base, leaving 10 bases between the germline ends. This chain's CDR3 is CASSLVGRDNYGYTF. In DNA form, the CDR3 reads TGTGCCAGCAGCTTGGTCGGCAGGGATAACTATGGCTACACCTTC. The full variable domain, completed using reference TRBV5-4 and TRBJ1-2, is ETGVTQSPTHLIKTRGQQVTLRCSSQSGHNTVSWYQQALGQGPQFIFQYYREEENGRGNFPPRFSGLQFPNYSSELNVNALELDDSALYLCASSLVGRDNYGYTFGSGTRLTVV.

The chain uses TRBV5-1 and TRBJ2-1; D could derive from TRBD1 or TRBD2 (5 bases each). There are 15 residues in the CDR3. CDR1 is SGHRS, CDR2 YFSETQ, per germline. V lost 2 bases and J 3 bases, leaving 12 bases between the germline ends. As DNA, the CDR3 is TGCGCCAGCAGCTTAGGGGACGCCGACTACAATGAGCAGTTCTTC. This gives the protein CASSLGDADYNEQFF. The entire variable domain, with the rest obtained from reference TRBV5-1 and TRBJ2-1, is as follows: KAGVTQTPRYLIKTRGQQVTLSCSPISGHRSVSWYQQTPGQGLQFLFEYFSETQRNKGNFPGRFSGRQFSNSRSEMNVSTLELGDSALYLCASSLGDADYNEQFFGPGTRLTVL.

The genes are TRBV11-2 and TRBJ2-7; D might be TRBD1 (6 bases). Germline CDR1 and CDR2: SGHAT and FQNNGV. The ends were cut back, 5 bases at V and 0 bases at J, with 11 bases in the middle. This CDR3 has 14 residues. The CDR3 region has the DNA TGTGCCAGCAGCCTCCAGGGGCCCTCCTACGAGCAGTACTTC. The encoded protein is CASSLQGPSYEQYF.

V gene TRBV5-1 combines with J gene TRBJ1-3, with D maybe TRBD1 (6 bases). This CDR3 has 16 amino acids. Looked up from germline, CDR1 is SGHRS and CDR2 is YFSETQ. V lost 4 bases, J lost 0 bases, and 14 bases lay in between. The CDR3 DNA reads as TGCGCCAGCAGCCAGAATGACAGGTTCTCTGGAAACACCATATATTTT. It encodes CASSQNDRFSGNTIYF.

The V and J genes are TRBV7-2 and TRBJ2-5, with D tentatively TRBD1 or TRBD2 (8 bases each). The CDR3 extends over 19 amino acids. Trimming left V 1 base short and J 4 bases short, with 25 bases between. Germline V gives CDR1 SGHTA, CDR2 FQGNSA. Here the CDR3 reads CASSLVARGRTSGRETQYF. CDR3 sequence (DNA): TGTGCCAGCAGCTTAGTGGCCAGGGGGCGTACTAGCGGAAGAGAGACCCAGTACTTC.

V is TRBV3-1 (or the pseudogene TRBV3-2) and J is TRBJ2-7, with D perhaps matching TRBD2 (6 bases). The germline V and J ends were trimmed by 10 bases and 2 bases, with 24 bases remaining between them. CDR1 is LGHDT, CDR2 YNNKEL, per germline (reference sequence). The CDR3 spans 16 residues. In DNA form, the CDR3 reads TGTGCCATTCCAACCCTAAGGAGGGGCCGTCCCTACGAGCAGTACTTC. Translating it yields CAIPTLRRGRPYEQYF.

As DNA, the CDR3 is TGTGCCAGCAGCTTTAAAGAGGGTGGAGACAGGGGTGGTCGCACTGAAGCTTTCTTT. As protein: CASSFKEGGDRGGRTEAFF. This rearrangement joins TRBV7-9 to TRBJ1-1; 8 bases are a match to TRBD1. Germline V CDR1 and CDR2: SEHNR, FQNEAQ (reference sequence). The J segment lost 4 bases and the V segment lost 3 bases, leaving 19 bases of the junction unmatched. The CDR3 consists of 19 residues.

The chain links TRBV6-5 to TRBJ2-7; 11 nucleotides match TRBD1. This CDR3 spans 14 amino acids. The germline gives CDR1 MNHEY, CDR2 SVGAGI. Trimming at V came to 5 bases and at J to 2 bases, leaving 2 bases not matched to a gene. CDR3 protein: CASSRTGGPYEQYF. The CDR3 region has the DNA TGTGCCAGCAGTCGGACAGGGGGCCCCTACGAGCAGTACTTC.

The V gene is TRBV30, the J gene TRBJ1-2, with 11 positions matching TRBD1. CDR3 length equals 15 residues. The germline CDR1 and CDR2 sequences are GTSNPN and SVGIG (reference sequence). V lost 4 bases, J lost 5 bases, and 9 bases stayed unmatched. As DNA, the CDR3 is TGTGCCTGGATATCTGGACAGGGGGCTGGATATGGCTACACCTTC. Translated, it gives CAWISGQGAGYGYTF.

This chain links TRBV9 with TRBJ1-6; a weak D match, TRBD1 (5 bases). Trimming took 4 bases from V and 7 from J, leaving 12 bases between them. CDR3 length: 14 residues. Germline V gives CDR1 SGDLS, CDR2 YYNGEE. CDR3 DNA: TGTGCCAGCAGCTTCCGGGACTTGAATTCACCCCTCCACTTT. Translation gives CASSFRDLNSPLHF.

J is TRBJ2-7 and V is TRBV7-2, with 7 bases identical to TRBD1. The CDR3 sequence is 16 residues long. V gave up 5 bases and J gave up 2 bases; unmatched junction bases: 12. Germline V CDR1 and CDR2: SGHTA, FQGNSA. CDR3 coding DNA: TGTGCCAGCAGCCTTTCCCCAAGGACAGGACCCTACGAGCAGTACTTC. Residues: CASSLSPRTGPYEQYF.

The V gene is TRBV7-9, the J gene TRBJ2-5, with unresolved D. Germline CDR1 SEHNR, CDR2 FQNEAQ (reference sequence). Trimming left V 5 bases short and J 2 bases short, with 3 bases between. The CDR3 covers 11 residues. DNA of the CDR3: TGTGCCAGCAGCCCACAAGAGACCCAGTACTTC. Translated, it gives CASSPQETQYF.

V and J are TRBV10-3 and TRBJ2-2; 8 bases fit TRBD1. The CDR3 consists of 16 residues. The germline CDR1 and CDR2 sequences are ENHRY and SYGVKD. V lost 4 bases and J lost 0; bases outside the gene matches: 4. This CDR3 reads CAISAKQGANTGELFF. The CDR3 bases are TGTGCCATCAGTGCTAAACAGGGGGCGAACACCGGGGAGCTGTTTTTT.

This rearrangement joins TRBV3-1 (or the pseudogene TRBV3-2) to TRBJ1-3; D not resolved. CDR1 and CDR2 (germline): LGHDT, YNNKEL (reference sequence). Between the trimmed V and J ends, which lost 4 bases and 0 bases, there was a span of 4 bases. There are 13 residues in the CDR3. The CDR3 reads CASSPNSGNTIYF. The CDR3 region has the DNA TGTGCCAGCAGCCCAAACTCTGGAAACACCATATATTTT.

The chain's CDR3 is CASSGGRVTAGDTQYF. The CDR3 DNA reads as TGTGCCAGCAGTGGAGGGAGGGTCACCGCAGGAGATACGCAGTATTTT. The genes are TRBV2 and TRBJ2-3, with 7 nucleotides matching TRBD2. The CDR3 has 16 amino acids. Trimming at V came to 4 bases and at J to 5 bases, leaving 12 bases not matched to a gene. CDR1 and CDR2 (germline): SNHLY, FYNNEI.

This clone was seen a few times. The chain recombines TRBV6-2 or TRBV6-3 with TRBJ2-1; 11 positions match TRBD2. The CDR3 consists of 15 residues. Germline CDR1 is MNHEY and CDR2 is SVGEGT. V lost 2 bases to trimming and J lost 8 bases; unmatched junction nucleotides: 5. The CDR3 DNA reads TGTGCCAGCAGTTACCGTAGCGGGGGGGCCGATGAGCAGTTCTTC. It encodes CASSYRSGGADEQFF.

This chain joins TRBV29-1 and TRBJ1-1, with D possibly being TRBD1 (5 bases). Germline loops: CDR1 SQVTM, CDR2 ANQGSEA. The ends were cut back, 6 bases at V and 0 bases at J, with 11 bases in the middle. CDR3 size: 13 residues. The CDR3 bases are TGCAGCGTCGGGTTGGGGCTGAACACTGAAGCTTTCTTT. Translated, it gives CSVGLGLNTEAFF.